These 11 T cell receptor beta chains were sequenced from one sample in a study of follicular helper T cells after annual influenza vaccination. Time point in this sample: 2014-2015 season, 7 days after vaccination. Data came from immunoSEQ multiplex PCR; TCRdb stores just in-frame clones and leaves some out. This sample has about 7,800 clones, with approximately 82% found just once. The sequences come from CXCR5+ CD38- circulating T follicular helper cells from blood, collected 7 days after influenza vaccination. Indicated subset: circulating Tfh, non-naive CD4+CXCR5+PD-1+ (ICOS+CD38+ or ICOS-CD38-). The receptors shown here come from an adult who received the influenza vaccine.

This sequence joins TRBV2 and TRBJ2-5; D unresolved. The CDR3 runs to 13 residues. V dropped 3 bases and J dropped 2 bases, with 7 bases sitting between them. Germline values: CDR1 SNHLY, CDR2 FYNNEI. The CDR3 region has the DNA TGTGCCAGCAGTGAGGCCCAGCAAGAGACCCAGTACTTC. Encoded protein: CASSEAQQETQYF.

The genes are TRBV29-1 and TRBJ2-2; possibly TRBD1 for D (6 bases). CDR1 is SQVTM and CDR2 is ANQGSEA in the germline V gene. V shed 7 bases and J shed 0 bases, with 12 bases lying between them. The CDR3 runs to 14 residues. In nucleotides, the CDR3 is TGCAGCGCCAGGGGACAAACGAACACCGGGGAGCTGTTTTTT. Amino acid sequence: CSARGQTNTGELFF.

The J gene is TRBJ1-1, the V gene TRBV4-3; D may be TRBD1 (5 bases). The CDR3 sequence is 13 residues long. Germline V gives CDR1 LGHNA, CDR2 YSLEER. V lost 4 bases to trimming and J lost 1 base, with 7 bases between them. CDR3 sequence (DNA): TGCGCCAGCAGCCTTGACAGGAACACTGAAGCTTTCTTT. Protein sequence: CASSLDRNTEAFF.

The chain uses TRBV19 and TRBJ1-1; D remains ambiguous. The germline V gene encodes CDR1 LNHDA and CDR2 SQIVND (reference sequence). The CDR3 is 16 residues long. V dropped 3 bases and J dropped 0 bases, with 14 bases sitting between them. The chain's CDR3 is CASSINVELMNTEAFF. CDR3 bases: TGTGCCAGTAGTATTAACGTTGAACTCATGAACACTGAAGCTTTCTTT. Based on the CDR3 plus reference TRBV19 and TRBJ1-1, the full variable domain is DGGITQSPKYLFRKEGQNVTLSCEQNLNHDAMYWYRQDPGQGLRLIYYSQIVNDFQKGDIAEGYSVSREKKESFPLTVTSAQKNPTAFYLCASSINVELMNTEAFFGQGTRLTVV.

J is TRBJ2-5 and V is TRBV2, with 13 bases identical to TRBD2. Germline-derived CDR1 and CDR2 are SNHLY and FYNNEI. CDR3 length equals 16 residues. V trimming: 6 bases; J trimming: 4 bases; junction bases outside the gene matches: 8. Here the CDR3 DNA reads TGTGCCAGCAGCCCGAGGACTAGCGGGGGTGGAGAGACCCAGTACTTC. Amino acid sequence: CASSPRTSGGGETQYF.

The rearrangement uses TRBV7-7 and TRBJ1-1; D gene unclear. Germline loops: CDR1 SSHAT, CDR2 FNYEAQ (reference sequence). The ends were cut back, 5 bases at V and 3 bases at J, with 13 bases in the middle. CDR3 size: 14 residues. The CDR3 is CASSPIGRHTEAFF. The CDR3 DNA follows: TGTGCCAGCAGCCCAATAGGTAGGCACACTGAAGCTTTCTTT.

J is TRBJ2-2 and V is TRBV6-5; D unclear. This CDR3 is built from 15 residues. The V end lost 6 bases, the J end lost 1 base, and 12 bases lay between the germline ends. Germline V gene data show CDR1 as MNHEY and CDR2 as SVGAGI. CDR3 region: CASRKDQRNTGELFF. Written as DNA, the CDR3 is TGTGCCAGCAGGAAAGACCAAAGGAACACCGGGGAGCTGTTTTTT.

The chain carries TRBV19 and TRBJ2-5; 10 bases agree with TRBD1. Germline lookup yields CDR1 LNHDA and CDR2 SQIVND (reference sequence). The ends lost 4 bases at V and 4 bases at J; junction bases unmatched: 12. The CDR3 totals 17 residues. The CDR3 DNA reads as TGTGCCAGTAGTAGATCCGCCGGGACAGGGGTCGGAGAGACCCAGTACTTC. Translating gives CASSRSAGTGVGETQYF.

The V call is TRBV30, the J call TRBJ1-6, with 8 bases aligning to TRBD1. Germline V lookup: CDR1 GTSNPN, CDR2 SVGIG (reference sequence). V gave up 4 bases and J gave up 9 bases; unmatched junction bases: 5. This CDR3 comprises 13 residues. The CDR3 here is CAWTGQGRSPLHF. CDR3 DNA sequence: TGTGCCTGGACAGGACAGGGCCGTTCACCCCTCCACTTT.

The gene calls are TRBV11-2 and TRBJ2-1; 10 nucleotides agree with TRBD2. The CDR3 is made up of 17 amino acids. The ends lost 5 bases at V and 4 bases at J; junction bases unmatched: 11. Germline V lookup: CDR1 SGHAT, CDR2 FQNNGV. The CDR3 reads CASSPTSSGGYYNEQFF. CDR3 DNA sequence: TGTGCCAGCAGCCCTACCTCTAGCGGGGGCTATTACAATGAGCAGTTCTTC.

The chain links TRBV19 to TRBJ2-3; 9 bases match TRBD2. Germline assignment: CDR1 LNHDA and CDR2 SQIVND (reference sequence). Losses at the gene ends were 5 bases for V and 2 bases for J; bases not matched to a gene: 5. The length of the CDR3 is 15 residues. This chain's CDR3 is CASSDLAGPTDTQYF. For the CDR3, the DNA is TGTGCCAGTAGTGACCTAGCGGGGCCCACAGATACGCAGTATTTT. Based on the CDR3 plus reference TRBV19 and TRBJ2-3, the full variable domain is DGGITQSPKYLFRKEGQNVTLSCEQNLNHDAMYWYRQDPGQGLRLIYYSQIVNDFQKGDIAEGYSVSREKKESFPLTVTSAQKNPTAFYLCASSDLAGPTDTQYFGPGTRLTVL.